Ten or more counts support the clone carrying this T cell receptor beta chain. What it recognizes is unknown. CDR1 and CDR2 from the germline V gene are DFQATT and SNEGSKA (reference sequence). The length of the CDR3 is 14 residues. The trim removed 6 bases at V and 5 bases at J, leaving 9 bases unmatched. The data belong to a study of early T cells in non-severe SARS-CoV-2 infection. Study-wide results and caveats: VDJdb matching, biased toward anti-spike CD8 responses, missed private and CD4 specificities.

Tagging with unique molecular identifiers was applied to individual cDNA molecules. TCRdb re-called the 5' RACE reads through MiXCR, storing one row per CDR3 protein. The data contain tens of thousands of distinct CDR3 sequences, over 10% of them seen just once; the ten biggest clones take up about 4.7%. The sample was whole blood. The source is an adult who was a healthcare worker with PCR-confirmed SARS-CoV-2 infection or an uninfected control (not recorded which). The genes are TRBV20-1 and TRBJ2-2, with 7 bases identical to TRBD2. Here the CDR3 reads CSATDGRITGELFF. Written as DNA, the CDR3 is TGCAGTGCCACGGACGGGAGGATTACCGGGGAGCTGTTTTTT.